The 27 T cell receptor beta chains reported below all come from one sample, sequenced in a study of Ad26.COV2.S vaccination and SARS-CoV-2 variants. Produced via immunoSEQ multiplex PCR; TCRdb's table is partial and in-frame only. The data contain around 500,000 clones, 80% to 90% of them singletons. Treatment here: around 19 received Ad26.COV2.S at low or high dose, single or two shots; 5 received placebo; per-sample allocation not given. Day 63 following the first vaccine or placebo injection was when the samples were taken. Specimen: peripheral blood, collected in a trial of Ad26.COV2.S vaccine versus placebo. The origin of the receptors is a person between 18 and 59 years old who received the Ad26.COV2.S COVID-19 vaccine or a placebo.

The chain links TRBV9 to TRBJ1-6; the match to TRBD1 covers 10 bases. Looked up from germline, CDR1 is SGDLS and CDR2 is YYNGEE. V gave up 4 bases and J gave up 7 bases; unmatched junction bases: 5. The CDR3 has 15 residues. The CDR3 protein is CASSSGQGFNSPLHF. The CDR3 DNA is TGTGCCAGCAGCTCGGGACAGGGGTTCAATTCACCCCTCCACTTT.

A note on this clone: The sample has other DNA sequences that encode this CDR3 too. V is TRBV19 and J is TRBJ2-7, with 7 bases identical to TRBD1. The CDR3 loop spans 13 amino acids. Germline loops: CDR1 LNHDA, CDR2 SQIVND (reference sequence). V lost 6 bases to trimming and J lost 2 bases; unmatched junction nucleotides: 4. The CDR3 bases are TGTGCCAGTAGCTCGGGACAGACCTACGAGCAGTACTTC. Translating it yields CASSSGQTYEQYF.

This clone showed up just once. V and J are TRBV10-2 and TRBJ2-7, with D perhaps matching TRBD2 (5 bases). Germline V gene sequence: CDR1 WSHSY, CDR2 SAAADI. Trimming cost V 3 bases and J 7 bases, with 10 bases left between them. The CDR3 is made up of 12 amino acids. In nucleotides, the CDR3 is TGCGCCAGCAGTGAATTTTCGGGGGAGCAGTACTTC. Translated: CASSEFSGEQYF.

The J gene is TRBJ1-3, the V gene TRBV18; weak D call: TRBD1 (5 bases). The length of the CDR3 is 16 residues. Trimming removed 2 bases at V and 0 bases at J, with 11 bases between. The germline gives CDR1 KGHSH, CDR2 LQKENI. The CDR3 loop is CASSPVKDTSGNTIYF. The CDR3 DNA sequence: TGTGCCAGCTCACCAGTAAAGGACACCTCTGGAAACACCATATATTTT.

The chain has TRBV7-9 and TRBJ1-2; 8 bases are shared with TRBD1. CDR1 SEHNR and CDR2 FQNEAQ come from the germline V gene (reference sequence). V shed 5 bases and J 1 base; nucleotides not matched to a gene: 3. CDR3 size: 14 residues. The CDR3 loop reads CASSKQGVNYGYTF. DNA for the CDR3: TGTGCCAGCAGCAAACAGGGGGTTAACTATGGCTACACCTTC.

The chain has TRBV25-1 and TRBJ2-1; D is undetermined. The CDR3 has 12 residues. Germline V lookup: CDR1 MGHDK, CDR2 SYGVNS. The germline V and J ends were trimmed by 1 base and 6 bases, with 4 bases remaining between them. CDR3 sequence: CASSEWPNEQFF. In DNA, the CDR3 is TGTGCCAGCAGTGAATGGCCCAATGAGCAGTTCTTC.

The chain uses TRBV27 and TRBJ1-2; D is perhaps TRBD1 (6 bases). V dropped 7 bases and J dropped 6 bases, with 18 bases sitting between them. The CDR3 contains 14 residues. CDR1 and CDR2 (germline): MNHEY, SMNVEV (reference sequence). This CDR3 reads CASKEGGFYDGYTF. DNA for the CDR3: TGTGCCAGCAAGGAAGGGGGGTTCTACGATGGCTACACCTTC.

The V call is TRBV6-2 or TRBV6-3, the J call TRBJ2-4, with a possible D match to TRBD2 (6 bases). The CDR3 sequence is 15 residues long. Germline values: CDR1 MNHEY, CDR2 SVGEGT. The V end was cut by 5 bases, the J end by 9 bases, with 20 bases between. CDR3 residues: CASSQSRPTAGIQYF. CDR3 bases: TGTGCCAGCAGTCAAAGCCGCCCCACAGCGGGCATTCAGTACTTC.

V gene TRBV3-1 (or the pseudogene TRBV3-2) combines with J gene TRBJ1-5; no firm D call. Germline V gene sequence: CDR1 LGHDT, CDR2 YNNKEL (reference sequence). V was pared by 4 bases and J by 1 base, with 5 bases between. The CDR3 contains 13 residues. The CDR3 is CASSPASNQPQHF. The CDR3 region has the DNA TGTGCCAGCAGCCCCGCCAGCAATCAGCCCCAGCATTTT.

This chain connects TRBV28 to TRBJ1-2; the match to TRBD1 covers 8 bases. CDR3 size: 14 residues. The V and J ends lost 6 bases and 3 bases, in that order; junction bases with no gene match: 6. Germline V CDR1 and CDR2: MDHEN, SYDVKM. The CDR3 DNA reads TGTGCCAGCAGACTAACAGGGGGTGACTATGGCTACACCTTC. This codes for CASRLTGGDYGYTF.

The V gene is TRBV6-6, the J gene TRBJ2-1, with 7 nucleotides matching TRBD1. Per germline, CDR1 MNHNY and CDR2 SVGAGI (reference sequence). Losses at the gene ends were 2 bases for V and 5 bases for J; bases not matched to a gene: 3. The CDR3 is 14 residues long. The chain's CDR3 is CASSYPGQNNEQFF. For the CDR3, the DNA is TGTGCCAGCAGTTACCCGGGACAGAACAATGAGCAGTTCTTC.

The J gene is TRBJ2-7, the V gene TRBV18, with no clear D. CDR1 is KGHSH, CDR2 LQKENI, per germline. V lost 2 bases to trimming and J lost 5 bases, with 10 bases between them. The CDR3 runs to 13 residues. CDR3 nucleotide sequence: TGTGCCAGCTCACCAAGGGAAGCGCACGAGCAGTACTTC. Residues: CASSPREAHEQYF.

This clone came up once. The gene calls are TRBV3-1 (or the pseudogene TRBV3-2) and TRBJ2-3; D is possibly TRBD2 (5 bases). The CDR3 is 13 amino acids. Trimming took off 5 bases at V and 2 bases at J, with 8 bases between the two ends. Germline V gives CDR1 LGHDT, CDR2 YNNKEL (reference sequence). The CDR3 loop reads CASSFGLTDTQYF. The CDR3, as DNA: TGTGCCAGCAGCTTTGGACTCACAGATACGCAGTATTTT.

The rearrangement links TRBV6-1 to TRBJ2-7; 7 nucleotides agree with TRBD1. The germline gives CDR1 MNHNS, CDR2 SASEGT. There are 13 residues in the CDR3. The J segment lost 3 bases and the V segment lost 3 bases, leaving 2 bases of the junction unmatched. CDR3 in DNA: TGTGCCAGCAGTGATGGGACAGACTACGAGCAGTACTTC. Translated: CASSDGTDYEQYF.

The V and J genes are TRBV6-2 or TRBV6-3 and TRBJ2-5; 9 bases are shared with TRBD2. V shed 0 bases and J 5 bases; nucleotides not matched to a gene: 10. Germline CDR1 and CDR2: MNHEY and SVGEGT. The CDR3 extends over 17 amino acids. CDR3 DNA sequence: TGTGCCAGCAGTTACTCGAAGTGGCGGGGGGGCCTGGAGACCCAGTACTTC. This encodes CASSYSKWRGGLETQYF.

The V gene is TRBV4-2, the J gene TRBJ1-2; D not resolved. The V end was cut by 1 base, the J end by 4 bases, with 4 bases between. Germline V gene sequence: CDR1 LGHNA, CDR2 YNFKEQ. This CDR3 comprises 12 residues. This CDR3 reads CASSQGPYGYTF. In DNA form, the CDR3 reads TGTGCCAGCAGCCAAGGGCCCTATGGCTACACCTTC.

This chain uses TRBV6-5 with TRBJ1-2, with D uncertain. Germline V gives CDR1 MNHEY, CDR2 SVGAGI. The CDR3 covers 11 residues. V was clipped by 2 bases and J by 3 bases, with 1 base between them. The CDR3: CASSYDYGYTF. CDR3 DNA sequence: TGTGCCAGCAGTTACGACTATGGCTACACCTTC.

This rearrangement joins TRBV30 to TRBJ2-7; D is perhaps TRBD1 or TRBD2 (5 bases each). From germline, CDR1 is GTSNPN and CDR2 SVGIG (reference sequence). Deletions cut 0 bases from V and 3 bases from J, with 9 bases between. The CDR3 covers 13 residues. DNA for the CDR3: TGTGCCTGGAGTGTGGGAGACAGCTACGAGCAGTACTTC. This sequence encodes CAWSVGDSYEQYF.

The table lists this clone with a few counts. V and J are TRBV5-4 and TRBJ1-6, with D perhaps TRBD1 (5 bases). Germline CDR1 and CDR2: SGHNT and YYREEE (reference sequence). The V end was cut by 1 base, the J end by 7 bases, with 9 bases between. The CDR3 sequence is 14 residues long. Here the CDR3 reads CASSLPDRNSPLHF. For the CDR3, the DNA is TGTGCCAGCAGCTTGCCCGACAGAAATTCACCCCTCCACTTT.

CDR3 sequence (DNA): TGCGCCAGCAGGACAATAGCGGGGGGGCCCACAGATACGCAGTATTTT. Its protein product is CASRTIAGGPTDTQYF. The V and J genes are TRBV10-2 and TRBJ2-3, with TRBD2 identical over 11 bases. In germline, CDR1 is WSHSY, CDR2 SAAADI. CDR3 length equals 16 residues. Losses at the gene ends were 6 bases for V and 2 bases for J; bases not matched to a gene: 7.

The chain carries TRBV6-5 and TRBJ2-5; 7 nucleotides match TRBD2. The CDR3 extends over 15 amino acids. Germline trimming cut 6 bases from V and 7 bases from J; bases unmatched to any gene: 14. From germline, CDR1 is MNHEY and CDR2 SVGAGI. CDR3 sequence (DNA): TGTGCCAGCAGCCCGAACCGGGACTACAGTGGGACCCAGTACTTC. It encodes CASSPNRDYSGTQYF.

The CDR3 protein is CASELPVHTIYF. The DNA of the CDR3 is TGTGCTAGTGAACTTCCCGTCCACACCATATATTTT. The V and J genes are TRBV12-5 and TRBJ1-3; no firm D call. The V and J ends lost 7 bases and 8 bases respectively, with 12 bases between them. In germline, CDR1 is LGHNT, CDR2 FRNRAP. The CDR3 has 12 amino acids.

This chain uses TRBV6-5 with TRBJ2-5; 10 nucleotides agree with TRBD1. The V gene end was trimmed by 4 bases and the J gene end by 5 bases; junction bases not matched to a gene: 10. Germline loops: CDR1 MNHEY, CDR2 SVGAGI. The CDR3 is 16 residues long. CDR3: CASSSPRTGGKETQYF. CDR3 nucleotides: TGTGCCAGCAGTTCTCCCAGGACAGGGGGAAAGGAGACCCAGTACTTC.

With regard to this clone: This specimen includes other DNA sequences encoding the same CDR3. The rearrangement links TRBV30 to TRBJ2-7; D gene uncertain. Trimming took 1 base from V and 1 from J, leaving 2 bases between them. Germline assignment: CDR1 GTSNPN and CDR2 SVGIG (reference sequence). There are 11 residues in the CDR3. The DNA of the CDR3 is TGTGCCTGGAGTGGGTCCTACGAGCAGTACTTC. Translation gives CAWSGSYEQYF.

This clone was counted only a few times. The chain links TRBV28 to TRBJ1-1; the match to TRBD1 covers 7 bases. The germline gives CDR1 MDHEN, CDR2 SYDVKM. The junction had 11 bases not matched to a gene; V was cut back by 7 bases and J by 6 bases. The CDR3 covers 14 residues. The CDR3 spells CASTGQGVGPEAFF. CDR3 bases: TGTGCCAGCACCGGGCAGGGGGTTGGCCCTGAAGCTTTCTTT.

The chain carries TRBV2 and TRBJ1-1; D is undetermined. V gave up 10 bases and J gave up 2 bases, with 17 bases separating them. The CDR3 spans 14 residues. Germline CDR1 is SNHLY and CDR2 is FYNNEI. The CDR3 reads CATPRAYSNTEAFF. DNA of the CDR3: TGTGCCACCCCTAGGGCTTATTCAAACACTGAAGCTTTCTTT.

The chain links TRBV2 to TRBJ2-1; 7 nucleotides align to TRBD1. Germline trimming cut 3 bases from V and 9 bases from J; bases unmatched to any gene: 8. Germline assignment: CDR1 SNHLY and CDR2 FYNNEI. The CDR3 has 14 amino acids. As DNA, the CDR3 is TGTGCCAGCAGTGACCCGACAGGGTTCGGTGAGCAGTTCTTC. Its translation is CASSDPTGFGEQFF.